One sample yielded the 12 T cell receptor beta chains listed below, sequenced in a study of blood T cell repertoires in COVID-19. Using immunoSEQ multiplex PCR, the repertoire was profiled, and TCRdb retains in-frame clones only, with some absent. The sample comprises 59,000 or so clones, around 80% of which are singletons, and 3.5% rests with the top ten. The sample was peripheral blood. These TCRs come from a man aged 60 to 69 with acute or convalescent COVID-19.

CDR3 residues: CASSHRTGQTDTQYF. CDR3 coding DNA: TGTGCCAGCAGCCACCGGACAGGGCAAACAGATACGCAGTATTTT. This chain uses TRBV7-6 with TRBJ2-3, with 8 nucleotides matching TRBD1. Germline V gene lookup returns CDR1 SGHVS and CDR2 FNYEAQ. V was clipped by 5 bases and J by 3 bases; unmatched bases: 7. This CDR3 spans 15 amino acids.

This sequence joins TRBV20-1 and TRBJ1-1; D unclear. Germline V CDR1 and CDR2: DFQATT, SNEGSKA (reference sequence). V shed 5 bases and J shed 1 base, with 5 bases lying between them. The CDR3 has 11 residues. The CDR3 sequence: CSAWRNTEAFF. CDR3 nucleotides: TGCAGTGCTTGGAGGAACACTGAAGCTTTCTTT.

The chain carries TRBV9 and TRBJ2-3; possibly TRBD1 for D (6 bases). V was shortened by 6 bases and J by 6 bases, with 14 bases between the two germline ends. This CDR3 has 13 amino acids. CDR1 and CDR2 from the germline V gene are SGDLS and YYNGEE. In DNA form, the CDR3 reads TGTGCCAGCACCTCAGGGGCGGTGGATACGCAGTATTTT. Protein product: CASTSGAVDTQYF.

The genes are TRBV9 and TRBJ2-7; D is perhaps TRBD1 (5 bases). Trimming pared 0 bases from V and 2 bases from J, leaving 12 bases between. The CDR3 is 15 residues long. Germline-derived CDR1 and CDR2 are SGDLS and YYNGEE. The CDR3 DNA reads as TGTGCCAGCAGCGTAGCAGGGCAGGGCACCTACGAGCAGTACTTC. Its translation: CASSVAGQGTYEQYF.

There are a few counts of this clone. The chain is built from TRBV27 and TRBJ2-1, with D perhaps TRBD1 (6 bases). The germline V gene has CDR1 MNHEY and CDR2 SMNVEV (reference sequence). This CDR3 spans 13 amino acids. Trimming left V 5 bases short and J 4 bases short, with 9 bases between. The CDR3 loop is CASSLDSYNEQFF. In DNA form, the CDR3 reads TGTGCCAGCAGTCTGGACAGTTACAATGAGCAGTTCTTC.

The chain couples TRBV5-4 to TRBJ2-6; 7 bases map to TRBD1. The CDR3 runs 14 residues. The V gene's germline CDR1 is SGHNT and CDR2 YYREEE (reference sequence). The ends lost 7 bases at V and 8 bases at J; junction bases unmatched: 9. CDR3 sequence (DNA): TGTGCCAGCCCCTCCCCGGACAGGCCCAACGTCCTGACTTTC. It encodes CASPSPDRPNVLTF.

Written as DNA, the CDR3 is TGTGCCTGGAGTGTAGCCAGGTTGGACTATGGCTACACCTTC. It encodes CAWSVARLDYGYTF. The rearrangement joins TRBV30 to TRBJ1-2; D is ambiguous. Germline loops: CDR1 GTSNPN, CDR2 SVGIG (reference sequence). The CDR3 spans 14 residues. V gave up 0 bases and J gave up 3 bases, with 11 bases separating them.

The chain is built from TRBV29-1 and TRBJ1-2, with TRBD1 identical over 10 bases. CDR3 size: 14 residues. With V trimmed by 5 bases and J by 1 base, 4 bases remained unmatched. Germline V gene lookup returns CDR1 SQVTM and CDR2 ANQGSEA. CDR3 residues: CSVRQGAVNYGYTF. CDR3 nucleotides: TGCAGCGTTCGACAGGGGGCAGTTAACTATGGCTACACCTTC.

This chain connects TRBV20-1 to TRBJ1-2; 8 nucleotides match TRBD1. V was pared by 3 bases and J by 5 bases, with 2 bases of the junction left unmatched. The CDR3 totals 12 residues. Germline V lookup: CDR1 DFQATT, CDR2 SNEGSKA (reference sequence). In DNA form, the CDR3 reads TGCAGTGCTAGTACAGGGGGTTATGGCTACACCTTC. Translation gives CSASTGGYGYTF.

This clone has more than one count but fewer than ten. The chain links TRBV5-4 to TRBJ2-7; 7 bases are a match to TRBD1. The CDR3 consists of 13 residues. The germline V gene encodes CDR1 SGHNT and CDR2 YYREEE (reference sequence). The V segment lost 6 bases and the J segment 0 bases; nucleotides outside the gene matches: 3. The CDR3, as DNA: TGTGCCAGCACAGACAGGGACTCCTACGAGCAGTACTTC. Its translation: CASTDRDSYEQYF. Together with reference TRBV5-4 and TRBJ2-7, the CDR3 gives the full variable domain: ETGVTQSPTHLIKTRGQQVTLRCSSQSGHNTVSWYQQALGQGPQFIFQYYREEENGRGNFPPRFSGLQFPNYSSELNVNALELDDSALYLCASTDRDSYEQYFGPGTRLTVT.

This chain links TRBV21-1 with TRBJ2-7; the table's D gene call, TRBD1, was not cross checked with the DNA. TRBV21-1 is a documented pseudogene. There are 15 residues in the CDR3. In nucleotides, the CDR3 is TGTGCCAGCAGCAGACCCCGGACATTTTCCTACGAGCAGTACTTC. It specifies CASSRPRTFSYEQYF.

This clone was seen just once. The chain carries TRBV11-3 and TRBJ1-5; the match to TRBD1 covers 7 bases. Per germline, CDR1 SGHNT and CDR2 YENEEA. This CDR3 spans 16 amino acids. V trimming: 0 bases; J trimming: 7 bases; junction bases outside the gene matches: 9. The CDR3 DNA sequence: TGTGCCAGCAGCTTAGATCCCGACAGGGCGCGCCAGCCCCAGCATTTT. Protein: CASSLDPDRARQPQHF.